The 20 T cell receptor beta chains in this list originate from one sample, sequenced in a study of cytomegalovirus exposure and HLA in healthy donors. Both 60 Vbeta primers and 13 Jbeta primers went into the PCR. Clones were sequenced by immunoSEQ multiplex PCR, and TCRdb holds only the in-frame ones, with some missing. Of about 160,000 clones in the sample, around four fifths were seen once. Input material: PBMCs. Every receptor here comes from a young man in good health and CMV-seropositive.

The chain combines TRBV5-6 with TRBJ2-7; TRBD2 is a possible D gene (6 bases). This CDR3 is 14 amino acids long. CDR1 is SGHDT, CDR2 YYEEEE, per germline. The germline V and J ends were trimmed by 6 bases and 4 bases, with 17 bases remaining between them. The CDR3 region is CASTHGSQGYEQYF. CDR3 bases: TGTGCCAGCACGCACGGGAGCCAGGGATACGAGCAGTACTTC.

This clone is a singleton in its sample. The chain links TRBV27 to TRBJ2-1, with TRBD1 identical over 8 bases. V was pared by 5 bases and J by 3 bases, with 6 bases of the junction left unmatched. The CDR3 spans 15 residues. The germline gives CDR1 MNHEY, CDR2 SMNVEV (reference sequence). CDR3 nucleotide sequence: TGTGCCAGCAGTCAGGGGGCGATCGGCTACAATGAGCAGTTCTTC. Translation gives CASSQGAIGYNEQFF.

The chain combines TRBV6-5 with TRBJ1-2; 7 bases agree with TRBD1. Germline V gives CDR1 MNHEY, CDR2 SVGAGI. The junction had 7 bases not matched to a gene; V was cut back by 0 bases and J by 6 bases. The CDR3 sequence is 15 residues long. CDR3 region: CASSYSSGRGNGYTF. As DNA, the CDR3 is TGTGCCAGCAGTTACTCCAGCGGCAGGGGGAATGGCTACACCTTC.

This clone was picked up a small number of times. The identical CDR3 is also encoded by other nucleotide sequences in the sample. The V gene is TRBV7-2, the J gene TRBJ1-1; 7 bases line up with TRBD1. With V trimmed by 5 bases and J by 1 base, 4 bases remained unmatched. This CDR3 contains 14 residues. CDR1 is SGHTA and CDR2 is FQGNSA in the germline V gene. The CDR3 loop is CASSLTGPNTEAFF. CDR3 nucleotides: TGTGCCAGCAGCCTGACAGGGCCGAACACTGAAGCTTTCTTT.

V gene TRBV5-6 combines with J gene TRBJ2-1, with unresolved D. The germline V gene encodes CDR1 SGHDT and CDR2 YYEEEE. With 1 base removed from V and 9 bases from J, the gap between germline ends came to 14 bases. The length of the CDR3 is 14 residues. CDR3 coding DNA: TGTGCCAGCAGCTTGAAGGTGGGCGTGTCTGAGCAGTTCTTC. Its translation is CASSLKVGVSEQFF.

The chain combines TRBV28 with TRBJ2-7; TRBD2 matches at 12 bases. This CDR3 has 14 amino acids. Germline trimming cut 2 bases from V and 7 bases from J; bases unmatched to any gene: 3. The germline gives CDR1 MDHEN, CDR2 SYDVKM. The CDR3: CASSLPGLAGEQYF. For the CDR3, the DNA is TGTGCCAGCAGTTTACCGGGACTAGCGGGTGAGCAGTACTTC.

This chain connects TRBV5-1 to TRBJ2-1; D perhaps matches TRBD1 (5 bases). CDR3 length: 15 amino acids. Trimming removed 5 bases at V and 1 base at J, with 13 bases between. Per the germline V gene, CDR1 is SGHRS and CDR2 is YFSETQ. The CDR3 is CASRVDRPSYNEQFF. The CDR3, as DNA: TGCGCCAGCAGGGTTGACAGACCTTCCTACAATGAGCAGTTCTTC. Full variable domain (missing parts from reference TRBV5-1 and TRBJ2-1): KAGVTQTPRYLIKTRGQQVTLSCSPISGHRSVSWYQQTPGQGLQFLFEYFSETQRNKGNFPGRFSGRQFSNSRSEMNVSTLELGDSALYLCASRVDRPSYNEQFFGPGTRLTVL.

This chain connects TRBV7-9 to TRBJ2-7; TRBD1 matches at 8 bases. The trim removed 5 bases at V and 3 bases at J, leaving 12 bases unmatched. CDR3 length: 16 residues. Per germline, CDR1 SEHNR and CDR2 FQNEAQ (reference sequence). In nucleotides, the CDR3 is TGTGCCAGCAGCGCGGCCTCCGGGACAGGCAACTACGAGCAGTACTTC. As protein: CASSAASGTGNYEQYF.

The chain couples TRBV5-1 to TRBJ1-1; no clear D. This CDR3 is 13 amino acids long. Germline lookup yields CDR1 SGHRS and CDR2 YFSETQ. V lost 2 bases and J lost 3, with 8 bases in between. The CDR3: CASSFSLDTEAFF. Here the CDR3 DNA reads TGCGCCAGCAGCTTTTCCCTAGACACTGAAGCTTTCTTT.

This clone was found a few times. V is TRBV28 and J is TRBJ1-5, with 8 nucleotides matching TRBD1. Germline V gene data show CDR1 as MDHEN and CDR2 as SYDVKM. The CDR3 totals 17 residues. V was clipped by 5 bases and J by 4 bases; unmatched bases: 13. This CDR3 reads CASSVQGETVLNQPQHF. The CDR3 DNA reads as TGTGCCAGCAGTGTACAGGGGGAAACCGTACTTAATCAGCCCCAGCATTTT.

The chain joins TRBV5-6 to TRBJ2-7, with TRBD2 matching over 10 bases. Germline V CDR1 and CDR2: SGHDT, YYEEEE. The CDR3 consists of 15 residues. Trimming at V came to 3 bases and at J to 3 bases, leaving 6 bases not matched to a gene. The CDR3 DNA is TGTGCCAGCAGCTCCACGGGACTAGCGAACTACGAGCAGTACTTC. It encodes CASSSTGLANYEQYF.

The chain uses TRBV11-2 and TRBJ2-2; D possibly corresponds to TRBD1 (6 bases). This CDR3 is built from 19 residues. The V end was cut by 2 bases, the J end by 2 bases, with 21 bases between. CDR1 and CDR2 from the germline V gene are SGHAT and FQNNGV. The CDR3 nucleotides are TGTGCCAGCAGCTTAAGGTTCGGAGTGGGGGCCACTAACACCGGGGAGCTGTTTTTT. As protein: CASSLRFGVGATNTGELFF.

The J gene is TRBJ1-1, the V gene TRBV19, with unresolved D. This CDR3 contains 14 residues. Germline loops: CDR1 LNHDA, CDR2 SQIVND (reference sequence). Between the trimmed V and J ends, which lost 5 bases and 5 bases, there was a span of 15 bases. CDR3 nucleotide sequence: TGTGCCAGTAGTCCGGACCCGACGGGGACTGAAGCTTTCTTT. It codes for CASSPDPTGTEAFF. Complete variable domain (other parts from reference TRBV19 and TRBJ1-1): DGGITQSPKYLFRKEGQNVTLSCEQNLNHDAMYWYRQDPGQGLRLIYYSQIVNDFQKGDIAEGYSVSREKKESFPLTVTSAQKNPTAFYLCASSPDPTGTEAFFGQGTRLTVV.

The V call is TRBV4-1, the J call TRBJ1-2, with D unresolved. The V gene lost 1 base and the J gene lost 6 bases, with 12 bases spanning the gap. This CDR3 region has 14 residues. CDR1 and CDR2 (germline): MGHRA, YSYEKL. CDR3 residues: CASSQGLGEDGYTF. Here the CDR3 DNA reads TGCGCCAGCAGCCAAGGGCTTGGGGAGGATGGCTACACCTTC.

This clone was seen a single time. The V call is TRBV29-1, the J call TRBJ1-1, with TRBD1 matching over 7 bases. The V and J ends lost 7 bases and 6 bases, in that order; junction bases with no gene match: 17. The CDR3 extends over 15 amino acids. Germline V lookup: CDR1 SQVTM, CDR2 ANQGSEA. The CDR3 region has the DNA TGCAGCGCCCCCGGGGCGCCGAACAGGGGCTCTGAAGCTTTCTTT. Translating it yields CSAPGAPNRGSEAFF.

The CDR3 loop reads CASSLSYRGGDYGYTF. The CDR3 DNA reads TGTGCCAGCAGTTTATCTTACAGGGGAGGAGACTATGGCTACACCTTC. This chain joins TRBV27 and TRBJ1-2; 7 positions match TRBD1. Germline V gene data show CDR1 as MNHEY and CDR2 as SMNVEV (reference sequence). This CDR3 contains 16 residues. Unmatched junction bases numbered 7, after V lost 0 bases and J lost 3 bases.

Only a few counts were recorded for this clone. V gene TRBV30 combines with J gene TRBJ2-1, with 7 bases fitting TRBD2. The V gene end was trimmed by 3 bases and the J gene end by 2 bases; junction bases not matched to a gene: 7. This CDR3 has 15 amino acids. Germline V CDR1 and CDR2: GTSNPN, SVGIG (reference sequence). For the CDR3, the DNA is TGTGCCTGGAGCCCGCAGCGGGGCCCCTACAATGAGCAGTTCTTC. Translating gives CAWSPQRGPYNEQFF. Together with reference TRBV30 and TRBJ2-1, the CDR3 gives the full variable domain: SQTIHQWPATLVQPVGSPLSLECTVEGTSNPNLYWYRQAAGRGLQLLFYSVGIGQISSEVPQNLSASRPQDRQFILSSKKLLLSDSGFYLCAWSPQRGPYNEQFFGPGTRLTVL.

The chain employs TRBV19 and TRBJ2-1; weak D call: TRBD2 (6 bases). This CDR3 is built from 14 residues. V was trimmed by 3 bases and J by 5 bases, leaving 11 bases between them. Germline CDR1 is LNHDA and CDR2 is SQIVND (reference sequence). The CDR3 DNA reads TGTGCCAGTAGTATGTTCGCGGGGCACAATGAGCAGTTCTTC. Translated: CASSMFAGHNEQFF.

The chain joins TRBV15 to TRBJ1-3, with D uncertain. V shed 5 bases and J shed 2 bases, with 16 bases lying between them. CDR1 and CDR2 (germline): LNHNV, YYDKDF (reference sequence). The CDR3 extends over 16 amino acids. The DNA of the CDR3 is TGTGCCACCAGCTCTGGACTTACGAGCCCTGGAAACACCATATATTTT. Amino acids: CATSSGLTSPGNTIYF.

The gene calls are TRBV6-5 and TRBJ2-7; TRBD2 agrees at 9 bases. The V gene's germline CDR1 is MNHEY and CDR2 SVGAGI. CDR3 size: 14 residues. With 5 bases clipped from V and 1 base from J, the junction kept 3 bases outside the gene matches. The CDR3 protein is CASSLAGSSYEQYF. The DNA for the CDR3 is TGTGCCAGCAGTCTAGCGGGAAGTTCCTACGAGCAGTACTTC.